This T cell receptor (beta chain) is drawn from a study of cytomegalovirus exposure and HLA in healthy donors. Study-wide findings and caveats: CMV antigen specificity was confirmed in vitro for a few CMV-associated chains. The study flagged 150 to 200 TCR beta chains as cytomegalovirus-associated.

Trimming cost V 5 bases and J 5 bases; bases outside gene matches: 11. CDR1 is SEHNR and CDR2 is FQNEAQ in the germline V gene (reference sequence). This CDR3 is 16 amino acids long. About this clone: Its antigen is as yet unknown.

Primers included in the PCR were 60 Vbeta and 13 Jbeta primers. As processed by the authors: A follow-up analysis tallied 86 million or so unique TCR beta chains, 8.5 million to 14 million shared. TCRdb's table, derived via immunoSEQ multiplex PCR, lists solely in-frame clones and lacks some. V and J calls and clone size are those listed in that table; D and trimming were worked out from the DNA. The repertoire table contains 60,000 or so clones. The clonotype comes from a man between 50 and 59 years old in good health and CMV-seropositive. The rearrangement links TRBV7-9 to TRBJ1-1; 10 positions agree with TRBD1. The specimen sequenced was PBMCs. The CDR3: CASSPRTGGSRTEAFF. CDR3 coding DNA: TGTGCCAGCAGCCCCCGGACAGGGGGATCGAGGACTGAAGCTTTCTTT.